This T cell receptor beta chain stems from a study of identical twins. Germline V gives CDR1 SGHTA, CDR2 FQGNSA. The V segment lost 0 bases and the J segment 2 bases; nucleotides outside the gene matches: 2. The CDR3 contains 15 residues. Each cDNA held unique molecular identifiers, and template switching gave it a universal primer site. In TCRdb, the 5' RACE reads were re-called with MiXCR into one record per CDR3 protein. Of under 300,000 distinct CDR3 sequences listed, 12% are singletons. Whole-study findings and limits: Insertions were fewer in abundant cord blood beta clonotypes, whereas memory repertoires showed none of this pattern. Conclusions were based on cross-sectional statistical analysis, without following the same donors. Models predicted less out-of-frame TCR alpha sharing in monozygotic twins than was found.

This clonotype was seen a few times. Its specificity is unknown. These data were also filed under a second study, of yellow fever vaccine responses in identical twins.

This clonotype was obtained from a woman aged 18-30 years in good health. This chain uses TRBV7-2 with TRBJ2-7, with TRBD1 matching 9 bases. The sample taken for sequencing was memory (CD45RO+) T cells sorted from blood. CDR3 sequence (DNA): TGTGCCAGCAGCTTAGCCGGGACAGGGACCTACGAGCAGTACTTC. Its protein is CASSLAGTGTYEQYF. Using reference TRBV7-2 and TRBJ2-7 for the parts outside the CDR3, the full variable domain is GAGVSQSPSNKVTEKGKDVELRCDPISGHTALYWYRQSLGQGLEFLIYFQGNSAPDKSGLPSDRFSAERTGGSVSTLTIQRTQQEDSAVYLCASSLAGTGTYEQYFGPGTRLTVT.